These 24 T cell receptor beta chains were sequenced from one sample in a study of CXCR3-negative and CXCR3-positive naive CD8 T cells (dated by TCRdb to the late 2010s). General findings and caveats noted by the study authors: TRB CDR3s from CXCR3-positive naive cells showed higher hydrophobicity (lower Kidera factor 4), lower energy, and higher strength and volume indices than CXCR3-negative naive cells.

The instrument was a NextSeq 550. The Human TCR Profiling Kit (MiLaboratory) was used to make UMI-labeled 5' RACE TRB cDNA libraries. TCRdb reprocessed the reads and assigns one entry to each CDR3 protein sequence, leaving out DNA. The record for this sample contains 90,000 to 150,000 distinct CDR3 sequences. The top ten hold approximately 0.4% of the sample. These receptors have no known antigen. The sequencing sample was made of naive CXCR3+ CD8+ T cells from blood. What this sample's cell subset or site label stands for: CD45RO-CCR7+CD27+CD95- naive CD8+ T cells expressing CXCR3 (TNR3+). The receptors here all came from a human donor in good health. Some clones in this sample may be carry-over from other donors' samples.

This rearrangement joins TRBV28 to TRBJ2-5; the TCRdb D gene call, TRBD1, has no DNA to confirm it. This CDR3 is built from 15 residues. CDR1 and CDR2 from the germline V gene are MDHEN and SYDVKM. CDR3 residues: CASSDSRGPGETQYF.

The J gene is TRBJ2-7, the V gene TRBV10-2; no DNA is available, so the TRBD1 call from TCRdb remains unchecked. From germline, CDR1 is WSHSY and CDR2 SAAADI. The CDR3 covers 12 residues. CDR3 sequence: CASSTGSYEQYF.

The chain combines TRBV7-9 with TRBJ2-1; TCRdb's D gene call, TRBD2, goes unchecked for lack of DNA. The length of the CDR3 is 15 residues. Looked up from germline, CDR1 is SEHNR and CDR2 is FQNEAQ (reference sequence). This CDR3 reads CASSPSGRIYNEQFF.

CDR3: CASSLETGGLNTGELFF. V and J are TRBV7-9 and TRBJ2-2; with no DNA, the TCRdb D assignment of TRBD1 cannot be verified. The CDR3 totals 17 residues. Germline V lookup: CDR1 SEHNR, CDR2 FQNEAQ (reference sequence).

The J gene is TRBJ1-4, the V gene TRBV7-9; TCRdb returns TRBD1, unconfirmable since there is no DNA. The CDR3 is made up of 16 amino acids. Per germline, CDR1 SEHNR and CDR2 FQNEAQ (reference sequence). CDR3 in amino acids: CASSAGWTGGGEKLFF.

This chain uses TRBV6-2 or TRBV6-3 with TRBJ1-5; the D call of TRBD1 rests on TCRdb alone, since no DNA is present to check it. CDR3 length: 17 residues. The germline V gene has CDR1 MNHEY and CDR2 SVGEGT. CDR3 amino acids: CASSFPDSPVGNQPQHF.

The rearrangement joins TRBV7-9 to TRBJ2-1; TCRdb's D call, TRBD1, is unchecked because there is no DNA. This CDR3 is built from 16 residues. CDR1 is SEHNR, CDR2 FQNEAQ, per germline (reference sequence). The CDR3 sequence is CASSLAGTALYNEQFF.

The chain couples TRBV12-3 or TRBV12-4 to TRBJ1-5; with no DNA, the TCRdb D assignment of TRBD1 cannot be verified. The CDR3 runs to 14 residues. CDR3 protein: CASSLEGENQPQHF.

CDR3: CASGIAGGTDTQYF. The gene calls are TRBV6-6 and TRBJ2-3; TCRdb indicates TRBD2, and absent DNA this call remains unverified. CDR3 length: 14 amino acids. The germline V gene encodes CDR1 MNHNY and CDR2 SVGAGI (reference sequence).

Here the CDR3 reads CASSRAGTGELFF. V usage is TRBV19 and J usage is TRBJ2-2. Germline CDR1 and CDR2: LNHDA and SQIVND (reference sequence). The length of the CDR3 is 13 residues.

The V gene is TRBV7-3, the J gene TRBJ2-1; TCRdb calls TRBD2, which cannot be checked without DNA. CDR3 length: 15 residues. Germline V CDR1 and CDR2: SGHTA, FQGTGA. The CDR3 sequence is CASSLSGLAGYEQFF.

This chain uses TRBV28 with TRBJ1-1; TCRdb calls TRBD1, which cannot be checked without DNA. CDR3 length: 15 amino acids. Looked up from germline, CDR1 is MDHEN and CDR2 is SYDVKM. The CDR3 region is CASSLYGTANTEAFF.

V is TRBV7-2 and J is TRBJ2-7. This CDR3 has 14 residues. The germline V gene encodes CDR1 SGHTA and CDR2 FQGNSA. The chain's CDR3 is CASSYTGSSYEQYF.

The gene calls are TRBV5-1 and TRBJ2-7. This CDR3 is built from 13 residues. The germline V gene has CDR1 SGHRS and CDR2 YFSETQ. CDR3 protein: CASSLENSYEQYF.

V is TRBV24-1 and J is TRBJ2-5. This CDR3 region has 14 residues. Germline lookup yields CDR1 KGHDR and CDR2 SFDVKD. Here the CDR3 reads CATSDSPRRETQYF.

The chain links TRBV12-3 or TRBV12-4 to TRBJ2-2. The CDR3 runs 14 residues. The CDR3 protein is CASSRVVNTGELFF.

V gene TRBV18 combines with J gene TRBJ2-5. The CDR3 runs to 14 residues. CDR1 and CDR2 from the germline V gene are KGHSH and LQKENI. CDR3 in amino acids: CASSPSRLQETQYF.

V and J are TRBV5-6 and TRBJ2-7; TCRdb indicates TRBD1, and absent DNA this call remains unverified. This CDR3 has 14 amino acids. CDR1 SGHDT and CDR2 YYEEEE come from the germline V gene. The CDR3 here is CASSEQGQGYEQYF.

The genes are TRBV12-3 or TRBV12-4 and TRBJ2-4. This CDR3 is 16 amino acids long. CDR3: CASSLEFGLAKNIQYF.

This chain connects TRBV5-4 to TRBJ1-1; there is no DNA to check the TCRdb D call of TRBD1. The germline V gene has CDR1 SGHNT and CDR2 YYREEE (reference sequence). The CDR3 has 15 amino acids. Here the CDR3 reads CASSVSGTPNTEAFF.

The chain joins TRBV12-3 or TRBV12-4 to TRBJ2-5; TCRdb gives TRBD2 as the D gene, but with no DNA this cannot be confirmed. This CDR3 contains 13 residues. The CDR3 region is CASTQADQETQYF.

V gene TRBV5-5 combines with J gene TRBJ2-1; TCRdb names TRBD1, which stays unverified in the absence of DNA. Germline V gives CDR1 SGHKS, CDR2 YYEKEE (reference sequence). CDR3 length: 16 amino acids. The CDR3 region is CASSNHRGPPGDEQFF. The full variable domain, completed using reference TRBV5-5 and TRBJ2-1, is DAGVTQSPTHLIKTRGQQVTLRCSPISGHKSVSWYQQVLGQGPQFIFQYYEKEERGRGNFPDRFSARQFPNYSSELNVNALLLGDSALYLCASSNHRGPPGDEQFFGPGTRLTVL.

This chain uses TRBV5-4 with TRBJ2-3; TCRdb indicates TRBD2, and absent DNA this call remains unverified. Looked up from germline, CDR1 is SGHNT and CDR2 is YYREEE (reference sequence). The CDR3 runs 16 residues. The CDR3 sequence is CASSWRLAGKSDTQYF.

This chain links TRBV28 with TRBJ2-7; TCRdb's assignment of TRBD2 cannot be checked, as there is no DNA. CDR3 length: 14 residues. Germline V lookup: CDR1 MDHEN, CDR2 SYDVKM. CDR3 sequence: CASSLLAANYEQYF.